The entry below describes one T cell receptor beta chain. Antigen: not known. This sample is drawn from a study of cytomegalovirus exposure and HLA in healthy donors. Findings and limits, study-wide: In vitro confirmation showed three CMV-associated chains to be CMV antigen specific. Fewer N-insertions than the approximately 700-donor mean were reportedly shown by an Asian-associated ancestry cluster in a later analysis.

The CDR3 covers 15 residues. In germline, CDR1 is MNHNS, CDR2 SASEGT. V lost 0 bases, J lost 4 bases, and 1 base stayed unmatched. The PCR employed 60 Vbeta primers together with 13 Jbeta primers. This table comes from immunoSEQ multiplex PCR, and its TCRdb copy is limited to in-frame clones, with some not included. The sample consists of approximately 81,000 clones, 74% of them appearing once. Sequenced input: PBMCs. This chain links TRBV6-1 with TRBJ1-1; 11 bases are shared with TRBD1. The clonotype originates from a man aged 35 to 55 in good health and CMV-seropositive. CDR3 nucleotide sequence: TGTGCCAGCAGTGAAGCCGGGACAGGGGGCACTGAAGCTTTCTTT. Translated, it gives CASSEAGTGGTEAFF.